This T cell receptor beta chain stems from a study of cytomegalovirus exposure and HLA in healthy donors. General observations from the study: The study carried out a later analysis of TCR beta sequences. It associated 15,000 to 20,000 of them with specific HLA alleles at a false discovery rate of 0.05. The study put under 200 TCR beta chains on its list as cytomegalovirus-associated.

As concerns this clone: Antigen: not known. This same CDR3 is encoded by further DNA sequences in the sample.

PCR involved 60 Vbeta and 13 Jbeta primers. Some clones are missing from TCRdb's copy, which holds only in-frame ones; the method was immunoSEQ multiplex PCR. Of 100,000 to 150,000 clones listed, approximately 80% are singletons. Germline V gives CDR1 ENHRY, CDR2 SYGVKD. The CDR3 has 15 residues. V was cut by 2 bases and J by 7 bases, with 17 bases left in between. The sample taken for sequencing was PBMCs. This chain links TRBV10-3 with TRBJ1-1, with a possible D match to TRBD1 (5 bases). The TCR was taken from a woman aged 40-49 years in good health and CMV-seronegative. For the CDR3, the DNA is TGTGCCATCAGTGAGCCTCATAGGGGTTTAGGTGAAGCTTTCTTT. This sequence encodes CAISEPHRGLGEAFF.